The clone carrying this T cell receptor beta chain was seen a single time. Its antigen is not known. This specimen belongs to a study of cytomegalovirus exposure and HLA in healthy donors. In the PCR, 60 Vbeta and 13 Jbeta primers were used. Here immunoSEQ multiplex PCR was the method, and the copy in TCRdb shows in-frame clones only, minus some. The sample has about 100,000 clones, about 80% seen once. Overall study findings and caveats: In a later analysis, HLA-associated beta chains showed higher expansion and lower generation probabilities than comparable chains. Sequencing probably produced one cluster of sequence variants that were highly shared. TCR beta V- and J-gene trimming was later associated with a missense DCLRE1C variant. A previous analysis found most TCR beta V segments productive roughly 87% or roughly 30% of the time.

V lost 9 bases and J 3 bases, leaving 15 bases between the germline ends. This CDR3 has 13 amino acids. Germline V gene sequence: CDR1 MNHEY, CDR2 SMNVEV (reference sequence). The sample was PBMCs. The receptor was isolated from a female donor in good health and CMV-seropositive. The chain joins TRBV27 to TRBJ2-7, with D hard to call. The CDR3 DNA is TGTGCCAGTACTGGGCTCGGCAGCTACGAGCAGTACTTC. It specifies CASTGLGSYEQYF.